This TCR beta chain was found in a study of blood T cell repertoires in COVID-19. Per the original data handling: It was from reference gene primer amplification that nucleated cell counts were estimated. The data were produced by immunoSEQ multiplex PCR, yet TCRdb's version contains in-frame clones alone and is incomplete. That table supplies the V and J calls and clone size; D and trimming were determined from the DNA. The sample yields about 250,000 clones, approximately 85% seen once. Trimming shortened V by 0 bases and J by 5 bases, and 11 bases separated the two germline ends. Germline V lookup: CDR1 SGDLS, CDR2 YYNGEE. The CDR3 length is 14 residues.

This sequence joins TRBV9 and TRBJ1-1, with a tentative D call TRBD1 (5 bases). The origin of this receptor is a human donor with COVID-19, enrolled during active disease. The donor label of this sample is uncertain. Sequenced: peripheral blood. In nucleotides, the CDR3 is TGTGCCAGCAGCGTAGATGGGGGGAGGACTGAAGCTTTCTTT. Its translation: CASSVDGGRTEAFF.